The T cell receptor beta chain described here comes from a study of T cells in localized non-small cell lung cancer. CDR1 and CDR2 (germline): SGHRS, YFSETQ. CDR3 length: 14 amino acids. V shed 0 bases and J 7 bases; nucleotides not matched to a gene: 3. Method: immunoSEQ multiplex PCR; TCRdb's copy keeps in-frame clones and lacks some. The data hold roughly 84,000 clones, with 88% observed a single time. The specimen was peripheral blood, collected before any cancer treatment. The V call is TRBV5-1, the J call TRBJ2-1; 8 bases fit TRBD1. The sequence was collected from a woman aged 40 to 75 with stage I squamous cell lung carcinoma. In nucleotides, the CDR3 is TGCGCCAGCAGCTTGGGTCAGGGGGCGAATGAGCAGTTCTTC. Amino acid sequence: CASSLGQGANEQFF.